What follows are 22 T cell receptor beta chains derived from one specimen sequenced in a study of blood T cells in healthy people across ages. With a J-beta primer mix and a sample-barcoded 5' primer, a second PCR ran about 7 to 12 cycles. Using its own MiXCR run on the 5' RACE reads, TCRdb lists one record per CDR3 protein. The sample gives 1.5 million to 2 million distinct CDR3 sequences, about 50% of which show up once; 2.1% is in the top ten. Sequenced sample: blood. The source is a woman aged 40 to 55 in good health.

The V call is TRBV18, the J call TRBJ2-7; no definite D call. From germline, CDR1 is KGHSH and CDR2 LQKENI. V was shortened by 6 bases and J by 0 bases, with 6 bases between the two germline ends. The CDR3 has 12 amino acids. This CDR3 reads CASSGNSYEQYF. The DNA for the CDR3 is TGTGCCAGCTCGGGGAACTCCTACGAGCAGTACTTC. The full variable domain, completed using reference TRBV18 and TRBJ2-7, is NAGVMQNPRHLVRRRGQEARLRCSPMKGHSHVYWYRQLPEEGLKFMVYLQKENIIDESGMPKERFSAEFPKEGPSILRIQQVVRGDSAAYFCASSGNSYEQYFGPGTRLTVT.

This clonotype was seen more than once but under ten times. The chain recombines TRBV10-3 with TRBJ2-5; 11 bases line up with TRBD1. The CDR3 consists of 13 residues. Germline CDR1 and CDR2: ENHRY and SYGVKD. Trimming at V came to 9 bases and at J to 5 bases, leaving 5 bases not matched to a gene. CDR3 loop: CAMNRDRGETQYF. CDR3 sequence (DNA): TGTGCCATGAACCGGGACAGGGGGGAGACCCAGTACTTC.

This chain connects TRBV12-3 or TRBV12-4 to TRBJ1-2; D is undetermined. CDR3 length: 14 amino acids. V was cut by 6 bases and J by 4 bases, with 15 bases left in between. The CDR3: CASSPIGSRYGYTF. The CDR3 DNA reads TGTGCCAGCAGCCCGATTGGCAGCCGCTATGGCTACACCTTC.

This rearrangement joins TRBV6-5 to TRBJ1-2, with D uncertain. Trimming took off 6 bases at V and 2 bases at J, with 10 bases between the two ends. This CDR3 comprises 13 residues. Germline loops: CDR1 MNHEY, CDR2 SVGAGI. CDR3 in DNA: TGTGCCAGCAGCGAGATTATCAACTATGGCTACACCTTC. Protein sequence: CASSEIINYGYTF.

V usage is TRBV4-2 and J usage is TRBJ1-4; 7 bases fit TRBD1. The CDR3 has 16 amino acids. J gave up 0 bases and V 4 bases, and 5 bases lay outside the gene matches. The germline gives CDR1 LGHNA, CDR2 YNFKEQ. CDR3 bases: TGTGCCAGCAGCCGCGGGACAGAGACAACTAATGAAAAACTGTTTTTT. This encodes CASSRGTETTNEKLFF.

This clonotype came up a few times. This CDR3 reads CASSSYGLVSYEQYF. The CDR3 DNA reads TGTGCCAGCAGCTCTTACGGACTAGTCTCCTACGAGCAGTACTTC. This chain connects TRBV7-9 to TRBJ2-7, with 7 bases matching TRBD2. V lost 4 bases and J lost 0; bases outside the gene matches: 6. Germline values: CDR1 SEHNR, CDR2 FQNEAQ (reference sequence). The CDR3 length is 15 residues.

This chain links TRBV6-2 or TRBV6-3 with TRBJ2-5; 7 bases fit TRBD1. Losses at the gene ends were 0 bases for V and 11 bases for J; bases not matched to a gene: 18. The CDR3 covers 17 residues. From germline, CDR1 is MNHEY and CDR2 SVGEGT. The CDR3 is CASSYSLRQGSYNEQYF. The CDR3 nucleotides are TGTGCCAGCAGTTACTCGTTACGACAGGGCTCCTACAATGAGCAGTACTTC.

The chain has TRBV4-1 and TRBJ2-3; D is undetermined. Looked up from germline, CDR1 is MGHRA and CDR2 is YSYEKL. This CDR3 contains 17 residues. The germline V and J ends were trimmed by 4 bases and 0 bases, with 17 bases remaining between them. CDR3 loop: CASSRLPDLSSTDTQYF. CDR3 nucleotide sequence: TGCGCCAGCAGCCGACTGCCTGACTTATCTAGCACAGATACGCAGTATTTT.

The chain links TRBV29-1 to TRBJ2-3, with 7 bases that match TRBD2. The junction had 7 bases not matched to a gene; V was cut back by 1 base and J by 0 bases. CDR3 length: 16 residues. Germline loops: CDR1 SQVTM, CDR2 ANQGSEA. CDR3 sequence (DNA): TGCAGCGTTGAAGTTCTAAGCGGGGTTAGCACAGATACGCAGTATTTT. Amino acid sequence: CSVEVLSGVSTDTQYF.

This clonotype was counted between two and nine times. The chain couples TRBV4-2 to TRBJ2-1; D is perhaps TRBD2 (7 bases). The V gene lost 0 bases and the J gene lost 6 bases, with 15 bases spanning the gap. The CDR3 spans 16 residues. Germline V gene lookup returns CDR1 LGHNA and CDR2 YNFKEQ. For the CDR3, the DNA is TGTGCCAGCAGCCAAGAGGCTAGTGGGGGGGCCAATGAGCAGTTCTTC. Its translation: CASSQEASGGANEQFF.

The chain combines TRBV7-3 with TRBJ2-1; 15 nucleotides align to TRBD2. The DNA end lines up better with TRBJ2-7; the J call may be wrong. Germline values: CDR1 SGHTA, CDR2 FQGTGA. CDR3 length: 16 residues. The CDR3 is CASSPRGLAGGNEQYF. As DNA, the CDR3 is TGTGCCAGCAGCCCCCGGGGACTAGCGGGGGGAAATGAGCAGTACTTC.

In its sample, this clonotype was seen a few times. The CDR3, as DNA: TGTGCCAGCAGACAAAGGCGGGGAGCCCCCCAAGAGACCCAGTACTTC. Its translation is CASRQRRGAPQETQYF. This sequence joins TRBV6-5 and TRBJ2-5; D perhaps matches TRBD2 (6 bases). CDR1 MNHEY and CDR2 SVGAGI come from the germline V gene. The V gene lost 6 bases and the J gene lost 1 base, with 18 bases spanning the gap. The CDR3 is made up of 16 amino acids.

The chain couples TRBV20-1 to TRBJ2-1; 9 bases map to TRBD1. This CDR3 is 16 amino acids long. Germline V gene data show CDR1 as DFQATT and CDR2 as SNEGSKA (reference sequence). V gave up 1 base and J gave up 8 bases; unmatched junction bases: 12. The CDR3 sequence: CSARASRDRVIDEQFF. As DNA, the CDR3 is TGCAGTGCTAGAGCCTCCCGGGACAGGGTAATCGATGAGCAGTTCTTC.

The V call is TRBV4-3, the J call TRBJ2-5; D gene unclear. This CDR3 contains 17 residues. Trimming removed 4 bases from V and 11 bases from J, with 29 bases in between. CDR1 LGHNA and CDR2 YSLEER come from the germline V gene. Here the CDR3 DNA reads TGCGCCAGCAGCCCGGACCGACTTCGAGGATTTCCGGGTGAGCAGTACTTC. This translates into CASSPDRLRGFPGEQYF.

This chain joins TRBV7-8 and TRBJ2-7; possible D gene TRBD2, 6 bases. CDR1 SGHVS and CDR2 FQNEAQ come from the germline V gene. The CDR3 sequence is 14 residues long. Trimming cost V 2 bases and J 7 bases, with 15 bases left between them. This CDR3 reads CASSLLGTYNEQYF. CDR3 DNA sequence: TGTGCCAGCAGCTTACTTGGGACTTACAATGAGCAGTACTTC. The variable domain in full, completed from reference TRBV7-8 and TRBJ2-7, reads GAGVSQSPRYKVAKRGQDVALRCDPISGHVSLFWYQQALGQGPEFLTYFQNEAQLDKSGLPSDRFFAERPEGSVSTLKIQRTQQEDSAVYLCASSLLGTYNEQYFGPGTRLTVT.

The rearrangement links TRBV7-9 to TRBJ1-1; D gene ambiguous. Trimming removed 7 bases from V and 1 base from J, with 13 bases in between. Germline V gene lookup returns CDR1 SEHNR and CDR2 FQNEAQ (reference sequence). This CDR3 comprises 14 residues. The CDR3 spells CASNAVGSNTEAFF. The CDR3 bases are TGTGCCAGCAACGCGGTAGGATCGAACACTGAAGCTTTCTTT. The variable domain in full, with the rest retrieved from reference TRBV7-9 and TRBJ1-1, is DTGVSQNPRHKITKRGQNVTFRCDPISEHNRLYWYRQTLGQGPEFLTYFQNEAQLEKSRLLSDRFSAERPKGSFSTLEIQRTEQGDSAMYLCASNAVGSNTEAFFGQGTRLTVV.

V usage is TRBV11-1 and J usage is TRBJ2-1; 10 bases match TRBD2. The CDR3 contains 18 residues. The germline V gene has CDR1 SGHAT and CDR2 FQDESV (reference sequence). Trimming cost V 1 base and J 9 bases; bases outside gene matches: 15. CDR3 coding DNA: TGTGCCAGCAGCTTAGGTTTGACTAGCGGGTGGGCTGACAGTGAGCAGTTCTTC. Translation gives CASSLGLTSGWADSEQFF.

V and J are TRBV6-2 or TRBV6-3 and TRBJ2-1, with 7 bases lining up with TRBD1. J was trimmed by 0 bases and V by 2 bases; bases with no gene match: 13. The CDR3 extends over 19 amino acids. CDR1 MNHEY and CDR2 SVGEGT come from the germline V gene. In nucleotides, the CDR3 is TGTGCCAGCAGTTACAGCCGAAGGGGCGCAGGGGGCTCCTACAATGAGCAGTTCTTC. Its translation is CASSYSRRGAGGSYNEQFF.

For this clonotype: A much larger clone lies a single base off, so this may be a read error. The genes are TRBV29-1 and TRBJ2-2; unclear D gene. The germline gives CDR1 SQVTM, CDR2 ANQGSEA. The CDR3 totals 12 residues. The CDR3 coding sequence is TGCGGCGTTCGGAGTAACACCGGGGAGCTGTTTTTT. Residues: CGVRSNTGELFF.

This chain connects TRBV12-3 or TRBV12-4 to TRBJ1-4, with D maybe TRBD1 (6 bases). Deletions cut 6 bases from V and 3 bases from J, with 14 bases between. The CDR3 sequence is 15 residues long. DNA of the CDR3: TGTGCCAGCAGCTACCAAGGGACACCTAATGAAAAACTGTTTTTT. Translation: CASSYQGTPNEKLFF.

The chain combines TRBV7-9 with TRBJ2-7; 9 bases line up with TRBD2. Germline V gene data show CDR1 as SEHNR and CDR2 as FQNEAQ (reference sequence). The CDR3 is 15 residues long. V lost 5 bases, J lost 2 bases, and 7 bases stayed unmatched. The CDR3 region is CASSLSGGQTYEQYF. Written as DNA, the CDR3 is TGTGCCAGCAGCCTGAGCGGGGGGCAGACCTACGAGCAGTACTTC.

This chain joins TRBV10-3 and TRBJ1-4; TRBD1 might be the D (5 bases). This CDR3 region has 13 residues. V was clipped by 7 bases and J by 6 bases, with 12 bases between them. Germline CDR1 ENHRY, CDR2 SYGVKD. The CDR3 DNA follows: TGTGCCATCAAATCAGGAGGGGATGAAAAACTGTTTTTT. It codes for CAIKSGGDEKLFF.